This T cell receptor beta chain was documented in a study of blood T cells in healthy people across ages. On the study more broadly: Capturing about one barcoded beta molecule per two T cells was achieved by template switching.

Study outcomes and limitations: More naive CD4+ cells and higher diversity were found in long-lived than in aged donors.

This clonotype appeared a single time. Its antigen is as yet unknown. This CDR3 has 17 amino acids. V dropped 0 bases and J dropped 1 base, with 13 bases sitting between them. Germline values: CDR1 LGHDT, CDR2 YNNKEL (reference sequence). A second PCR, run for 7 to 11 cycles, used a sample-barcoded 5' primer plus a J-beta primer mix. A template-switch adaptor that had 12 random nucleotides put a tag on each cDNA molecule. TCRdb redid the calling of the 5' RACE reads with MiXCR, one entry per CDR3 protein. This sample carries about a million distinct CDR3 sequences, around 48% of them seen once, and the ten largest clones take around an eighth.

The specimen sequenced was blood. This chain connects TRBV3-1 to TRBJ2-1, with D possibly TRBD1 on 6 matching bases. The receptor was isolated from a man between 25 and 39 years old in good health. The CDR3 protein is CASSQDPDRTSYNEQFF. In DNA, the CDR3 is TGTGCCAGCAGCCAAGATCCCGACAGGACTTCCTACAATGAGCAGTTCTTC.